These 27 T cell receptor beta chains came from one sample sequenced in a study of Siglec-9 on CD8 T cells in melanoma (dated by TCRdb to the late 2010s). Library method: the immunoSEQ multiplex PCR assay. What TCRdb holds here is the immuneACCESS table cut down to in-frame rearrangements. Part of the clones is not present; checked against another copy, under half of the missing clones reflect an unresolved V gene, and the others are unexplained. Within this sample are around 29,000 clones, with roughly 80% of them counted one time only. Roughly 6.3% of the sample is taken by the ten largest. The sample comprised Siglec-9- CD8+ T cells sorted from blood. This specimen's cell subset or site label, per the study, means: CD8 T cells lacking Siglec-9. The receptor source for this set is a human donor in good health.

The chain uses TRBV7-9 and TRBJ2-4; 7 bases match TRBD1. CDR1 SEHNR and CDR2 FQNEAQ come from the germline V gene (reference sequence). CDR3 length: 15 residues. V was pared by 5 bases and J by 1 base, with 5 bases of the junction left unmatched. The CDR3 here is CASSNDRVAKNIQYF. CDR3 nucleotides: TGTGCCAGCAGCAATGACAGGGTGGCCAAAAACATTCAGTACTTC.

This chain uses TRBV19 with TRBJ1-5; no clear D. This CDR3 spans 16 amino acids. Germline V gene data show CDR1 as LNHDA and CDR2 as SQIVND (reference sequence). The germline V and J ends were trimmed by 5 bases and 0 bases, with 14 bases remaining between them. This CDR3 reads CASSPATRASNQPQHF. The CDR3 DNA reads TGTGCCAGTAGTCCCGCGACTAGAGCTAGCAATCAGCCCCAGCATTTT.

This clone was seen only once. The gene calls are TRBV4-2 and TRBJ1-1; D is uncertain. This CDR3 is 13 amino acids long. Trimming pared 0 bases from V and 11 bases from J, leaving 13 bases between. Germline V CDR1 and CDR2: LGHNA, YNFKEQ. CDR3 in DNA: TGTGCCAGCAGCCAAGATAACCGCCAAGGGGCTTTCTTT. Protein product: CASSQDNRQGAFF.

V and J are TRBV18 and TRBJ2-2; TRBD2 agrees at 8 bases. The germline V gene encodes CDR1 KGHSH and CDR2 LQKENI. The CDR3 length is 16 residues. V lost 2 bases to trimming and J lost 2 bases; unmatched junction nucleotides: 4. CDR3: CASSPWSGGNTGELFF. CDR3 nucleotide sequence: TGTGCCAGCTCACCATGGAGCGGGGGCAACACCGGGGAGCTGTTTTTT.

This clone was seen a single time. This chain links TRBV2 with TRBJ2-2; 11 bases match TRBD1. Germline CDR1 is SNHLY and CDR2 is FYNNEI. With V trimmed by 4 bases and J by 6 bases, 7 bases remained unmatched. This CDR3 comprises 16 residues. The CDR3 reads CASSGRGTGGPGELFF. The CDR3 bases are TGTGCCAGCAGTGGTCGAGGGACAGGGGGACCCGGGGAGCTGTTTTTT.

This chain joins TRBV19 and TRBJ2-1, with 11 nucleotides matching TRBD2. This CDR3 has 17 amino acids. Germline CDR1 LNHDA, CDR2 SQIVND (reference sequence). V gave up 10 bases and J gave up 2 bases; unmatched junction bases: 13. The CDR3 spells CATAPGLAELAYNEQFF. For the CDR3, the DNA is TGTGCCACAGCTCCGGGACTAGCGGAGCTGGCCTACAATGAGCAGTTCTTC.

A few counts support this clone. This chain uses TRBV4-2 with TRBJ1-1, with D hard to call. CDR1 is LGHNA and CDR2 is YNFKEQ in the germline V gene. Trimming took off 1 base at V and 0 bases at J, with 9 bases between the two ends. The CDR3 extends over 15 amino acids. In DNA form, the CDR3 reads TGTGCCAGCAGCCAAGTTGCCGGATTGAACACTGAAGCTTTCTTT. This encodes CASSQVAGLNTEAFF.

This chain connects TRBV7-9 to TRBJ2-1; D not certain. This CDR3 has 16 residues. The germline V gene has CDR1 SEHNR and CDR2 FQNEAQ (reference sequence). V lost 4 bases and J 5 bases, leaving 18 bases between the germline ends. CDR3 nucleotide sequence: TGTGCCAGCAGCTCCCTATTTGGAAGGGTAGACAATGAGCAGTTCTTC. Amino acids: CASSSLFGRVDNEQFF.

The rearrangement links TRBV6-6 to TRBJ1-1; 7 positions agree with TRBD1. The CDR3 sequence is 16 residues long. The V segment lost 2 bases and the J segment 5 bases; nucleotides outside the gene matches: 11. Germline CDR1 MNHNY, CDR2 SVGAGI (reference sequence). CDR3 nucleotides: TGTGCCAGCAGTTACCCCGGACAGGAGGAGGGAACTGAAGCTTTCTTT. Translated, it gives CASSYPGQEEGTEAFF.

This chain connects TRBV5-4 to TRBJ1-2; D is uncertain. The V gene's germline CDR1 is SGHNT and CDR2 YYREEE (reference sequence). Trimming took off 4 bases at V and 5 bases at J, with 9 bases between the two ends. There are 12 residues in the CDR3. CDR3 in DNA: TGTGCCAGCAGCCTACCGGGTTATGGCTACACCTTC. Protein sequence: CASSLPGYGYTF.

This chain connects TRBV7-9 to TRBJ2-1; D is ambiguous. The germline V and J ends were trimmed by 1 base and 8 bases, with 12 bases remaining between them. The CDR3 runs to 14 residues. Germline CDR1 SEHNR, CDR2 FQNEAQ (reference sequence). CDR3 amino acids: CASSLEVPIDEQFF. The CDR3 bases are TGTGCCAGCAGCTTAGAGGTGCCGATAGATGAGCAGTTCTTC.

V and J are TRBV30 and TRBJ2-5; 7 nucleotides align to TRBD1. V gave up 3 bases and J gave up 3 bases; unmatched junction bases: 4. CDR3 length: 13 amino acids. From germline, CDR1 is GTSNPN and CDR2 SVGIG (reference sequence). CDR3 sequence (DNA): TGTGCCTGGAGGGCAGGGGGTGAAGAGACCCAGTACTTC. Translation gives CAWRAGGEETQYF.

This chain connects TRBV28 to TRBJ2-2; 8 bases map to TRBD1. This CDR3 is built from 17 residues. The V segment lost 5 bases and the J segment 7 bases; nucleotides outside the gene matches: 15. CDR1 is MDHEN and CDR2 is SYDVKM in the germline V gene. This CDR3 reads CASSLDRVTFEGGELFF. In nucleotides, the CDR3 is TGTGCCAGCAGTCTGGACAGGGTAACGTTTGAGGGCGGGGAGCTGTTTTTT.

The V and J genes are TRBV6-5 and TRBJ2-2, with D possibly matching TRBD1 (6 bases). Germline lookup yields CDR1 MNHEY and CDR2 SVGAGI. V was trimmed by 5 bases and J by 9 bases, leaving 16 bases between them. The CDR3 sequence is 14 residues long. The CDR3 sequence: CASSRGTLMRELFF. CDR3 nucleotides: TGTGCCAGCAGTAGGGGGACATTGATGAGGGAGCTGTTTTTT.

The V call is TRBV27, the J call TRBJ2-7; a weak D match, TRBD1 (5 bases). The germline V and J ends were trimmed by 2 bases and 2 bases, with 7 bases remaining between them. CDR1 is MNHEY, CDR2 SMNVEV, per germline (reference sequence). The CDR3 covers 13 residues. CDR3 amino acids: CASSLDRTYEQYF. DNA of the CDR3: TGTGCCAGCAGTTTAGACAGAACCTACGAGCAGTACTTC.

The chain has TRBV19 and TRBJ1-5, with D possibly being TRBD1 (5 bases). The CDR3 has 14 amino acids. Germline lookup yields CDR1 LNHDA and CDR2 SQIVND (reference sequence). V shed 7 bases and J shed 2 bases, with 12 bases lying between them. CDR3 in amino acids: CASMGREGNQPQHF. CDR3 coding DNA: TGTGCCAGTATGGGACGCGAAGGCAATCAGCCCCAGCATTTT. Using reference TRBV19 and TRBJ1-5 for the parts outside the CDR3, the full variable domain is DGGITQSPKYLFRKEGQNVTLSCEQNLNHDAMYWYRQDPGQGLRLIYYSQIVNDFQKGDIAEGYSVSREKKESFPLTVTSAQKNPTAFYLCASMGREGNQPQHFGDGTRLSIL.

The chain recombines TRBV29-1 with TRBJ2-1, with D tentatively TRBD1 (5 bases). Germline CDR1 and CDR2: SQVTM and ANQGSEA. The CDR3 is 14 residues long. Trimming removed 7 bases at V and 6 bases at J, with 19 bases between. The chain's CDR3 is CSGDDSHQVNEQFF. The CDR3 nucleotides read TGCAGCGGGGATGACAGCCACCAGGTCAATGAGCAGTTCTTC.

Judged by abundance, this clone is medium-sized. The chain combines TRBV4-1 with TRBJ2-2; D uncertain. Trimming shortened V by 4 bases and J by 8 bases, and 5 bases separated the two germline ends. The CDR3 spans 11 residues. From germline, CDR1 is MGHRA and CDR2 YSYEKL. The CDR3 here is CASSRKGELFF. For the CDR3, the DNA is TGCGCCAGCAGCCGGAAGGGGGAGCTGTTTTTT.

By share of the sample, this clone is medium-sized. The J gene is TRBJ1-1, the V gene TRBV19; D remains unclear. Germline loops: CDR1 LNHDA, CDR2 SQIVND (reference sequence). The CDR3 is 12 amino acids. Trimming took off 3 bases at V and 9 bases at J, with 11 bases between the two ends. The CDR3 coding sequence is TGTGCCAGTAGTATCTCGTCTAGGCAAGCTTTCTTT. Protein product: CASSISSRQAFF.

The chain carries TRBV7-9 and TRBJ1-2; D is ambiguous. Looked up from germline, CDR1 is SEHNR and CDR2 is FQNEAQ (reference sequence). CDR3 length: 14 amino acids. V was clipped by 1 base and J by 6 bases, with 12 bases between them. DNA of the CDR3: TGTGCCAGCAGCTTAGTAACGGAGGCGAATGGCTACACCTTC. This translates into CASSLVTEANGYTF.

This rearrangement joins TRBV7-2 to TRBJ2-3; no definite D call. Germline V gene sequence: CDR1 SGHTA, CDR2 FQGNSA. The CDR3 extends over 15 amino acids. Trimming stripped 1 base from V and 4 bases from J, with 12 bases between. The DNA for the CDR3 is TGTGCCAGCAGCTTAGGTCTTAGAGATTCAGATACGCAGTATTTT. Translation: CASSLGLRDSDTQYF.

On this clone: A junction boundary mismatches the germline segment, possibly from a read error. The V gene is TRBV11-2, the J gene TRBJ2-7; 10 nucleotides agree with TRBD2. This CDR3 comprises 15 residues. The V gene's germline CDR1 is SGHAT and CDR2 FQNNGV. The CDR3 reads CASSLDRGFRTSGNF. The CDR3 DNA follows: TGTGCCAGCAGCTTAGATAGGGGCTTTAGGACTAGCGGTAACTTC. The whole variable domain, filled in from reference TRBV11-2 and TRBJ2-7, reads EAGVAQSPRYKIIEKRQSVAFWCNPISGHATLYWYQQILGQGPKLLIQFQNNGVVDDSQLPKDRFSAERLKGVDSTLKIQPAKLEDSAVYLCASSLDRGFRTSGNFGPGTRLTVT.

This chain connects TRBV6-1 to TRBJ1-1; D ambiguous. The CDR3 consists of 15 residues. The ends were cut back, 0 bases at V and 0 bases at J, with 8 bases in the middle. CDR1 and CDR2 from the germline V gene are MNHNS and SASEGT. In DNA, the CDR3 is TGTGCCAGCAGTGAAGCAATAGGGCTGAACACTGAAGCTTTCTTT. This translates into CASSEAIGLNTEAFF.

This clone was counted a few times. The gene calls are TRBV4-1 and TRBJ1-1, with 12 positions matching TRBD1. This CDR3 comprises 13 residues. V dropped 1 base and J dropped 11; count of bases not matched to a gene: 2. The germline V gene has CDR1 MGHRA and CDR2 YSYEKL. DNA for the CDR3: TGCGCCAGCAGCCAAGGGGACAGGGGGCTTGCTTTCTTT. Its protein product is CASSQGDRGLAFF.

Here the CDR3 reads CASSDGSGGSYNEQFF. CDR3 sequence (DNA): TGCGCCAGCAGCGACGGTAGCGGGGGGTCCTACAATGAGCAGTTCTTC. The chain employs TRBV5-1 and TRBJ2-1, with 10 bases identical to TRBD2. Losses at the gene ends were 4 bases for V and 1 base for J; bases not matched to a gene: 5. CDR3 length: 16 amino acids. Per the germline V gene, CDR1 is SGHRS and CDR2 is YFSETQ.

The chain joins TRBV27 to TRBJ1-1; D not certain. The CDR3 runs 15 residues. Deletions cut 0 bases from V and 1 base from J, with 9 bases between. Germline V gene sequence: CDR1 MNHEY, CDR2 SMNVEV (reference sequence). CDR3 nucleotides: TGTGCCAGCAGTTTATCTCAGGCCTCGAACACTGAAGCTTTCTTT. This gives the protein CASSLSQASNTEAFF.

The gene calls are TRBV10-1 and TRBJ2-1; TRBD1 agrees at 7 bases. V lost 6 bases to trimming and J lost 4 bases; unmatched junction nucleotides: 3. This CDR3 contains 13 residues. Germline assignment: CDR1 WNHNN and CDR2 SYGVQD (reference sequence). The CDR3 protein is CASSRDSYNEQFF. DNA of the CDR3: TGCGCCAGCAGCCGGGACAGTTACAATGAGCAGTTCTTC.